This TCR beta chain was obtained from a study of identical twins. CDR3 length equals 15 residues. Losses at the gene ends were 5 bases for V and 4 bases for J; bases not matched to a gene: 8. This clonotype appeared a few times. Its antigen is not known. Each donor (without exception) was a healthy Caucasian. General study results and limits: Without tracking the same donors, conclusions rested on cross-sectional statistical analysis.

TCRdb redid the calling of the 5' RACE reads with MiXCR, one entry per CDR3 protein. The sample consists of some 690,000 distinct CDR3 sequences, 21% of them appearing once. This sample was also put to use in a study of T cells expressing NK-cell markers. That publication notes: The CD3+CD56-NKG2C+ fraction was also led by these clonotypes in a few donors.

The specimen was PBMCs. The TCR originated in a woman aged 18-29 years in good health. V usage is TRBV12-3 or TRBV12-4 and J usage is TRBJ2-7, with 10 positions matching TRBD1. The CDR3 loop reads CASSLRRQGAYEQYF. The CDR3 nucleotides are TGTGCCAGCAGTCTACGCCGACAGGGGGCGTACGAGCAGTACTTC.